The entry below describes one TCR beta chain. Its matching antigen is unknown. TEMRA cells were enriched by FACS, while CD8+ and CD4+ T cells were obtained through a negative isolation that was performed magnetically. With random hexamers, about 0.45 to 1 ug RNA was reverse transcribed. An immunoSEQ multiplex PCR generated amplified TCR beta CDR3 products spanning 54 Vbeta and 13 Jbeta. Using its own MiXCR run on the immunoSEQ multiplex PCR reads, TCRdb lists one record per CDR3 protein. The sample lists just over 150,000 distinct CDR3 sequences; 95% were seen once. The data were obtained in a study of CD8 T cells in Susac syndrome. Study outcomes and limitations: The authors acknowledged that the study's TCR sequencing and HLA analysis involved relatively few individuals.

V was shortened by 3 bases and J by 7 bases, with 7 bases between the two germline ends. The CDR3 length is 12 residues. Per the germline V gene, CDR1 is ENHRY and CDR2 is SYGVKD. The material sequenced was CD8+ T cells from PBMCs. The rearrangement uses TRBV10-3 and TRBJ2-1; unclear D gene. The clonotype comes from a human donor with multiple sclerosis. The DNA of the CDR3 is TGTGCCATCAGTGACCCAGGAAATGAGCAGTTCTTC. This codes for CAISDPGNEQFF.